Sequencing of this T cell receptor (beta chain) was carried out in a study of long-term antiretroviral therapy in people with HIV. Looking at the study overall: The oldest samples precede the 2015 immediate-ART recommendation by about a decade.

Treatment for every participant with HIV took place in the United States. Cryopreserved PBMC samples of about 0.9-10 million cells were used for DNA extraction. As concerns this clone: Its target is unknown.

Study-level points and caveats: Post-ART, diversity grew, though it stayed under transplant donor control levels.

Version v3.0 of the immunoSEQ assay ran at survey level. Data came from immunoSEQ multiplex PCR; TCRdb stores just in-frame clones and leaves some out. The table includes around 25,000 clones, 80% to 90% detected once. This CDR3 comprises 12 residues. The germline V gene has CDR1 SGHDT and CDR2 YYEEEE. With 3 bases removed from V and 9 bases from J, the gap between germline ends came to 10 bases. The chain recombines TRBV5-6 with TRBJ1-5; D call uncertain. The input for sequencing was unsorted PBMCs, taken less than 4.7 years after starting antiretroviral therapy. This receptor was identified in a man aged 25-45 years with HIV. The CDR3 DNA is TGTGCCAGCAGCTCGCTGGGTCGGCCCCAGCATTTT. It translates to CASSSLGRPQHF.